This T cell receptor beta chain was sequenced for a study of read filtering for tumor transcriptome and immune sequencing. Bone marrow was sampled from every patient at the time of active disease. This library used roughly 0.4 ug RNA and molecular barcoded adaptors spanning alpha/delta and beta/gamma chains. Via MiXCR, TCRdb re-called the reads, giving one row per CDR3 protein. The sample includes roughly 41,000 distinct CDR3 sequences, roughly 15% seen only once; the top ten take approximately 35%. Points from the study as a whole: Compared with RNA-seq, IR-seq gave much higher clonotype depth and reliability. IR-seq and RNA-seq agreed better without single-read clonotypes.

In its sample, this clonotype was seen a few times. Its antigen is as yet unknown. Trimming removed 3 bases at V and 7 bases at J, with 14 bases between. This CDR3 comprises 13 residues. Germline CDR1 and CDR2: SGHRS and YFSETQ. Sequencing was carried out using a population of CD138-negative cells sorted from bone marrow. The TCR comes from a donor aged 40 or older with multiple myeloma. The chain links TRBV5-1 to TRBJ2-7; D may be TRBD1 or TRBD2 (5 bases each). In DNA, the CDR3 is TGCGCCAGCAGCTGGGACCAAGTGGGAGAGCAGTACTTC. Amino acid sequence: CASSWDQVGEQYF.